A single sample is the source of the 18 T cell receptor beta chains below, sequenced in a study of blood T cell repertoires in COVID-19. The table came from immunoSEQ multiplex PCR; TCRdb's copy has only in-frame clones and leaves some out. The data contain about 220,000 clones, 82% of them singletons. Material: PBMCs or T cells enriched from blood (not recorded which). Source of these receptors: a woman aged 55 to 70 who had recovered from COVID-19.

This sequence joins TRBV19 and TRBJ1-1; TRBD1 is a possible D gene (6 bases). This CDR3 contains 13 residues. Germline CDR1 and CDR2: LNHDA and SQIVND (reference sequence). The ends were cut back, 10 bases at V and 1 base at J, with 13 bases in the middle. The CDR3 DNA sequence: TGTGCCACCCGCTGGGGGCAGAACACTGAAGCTTTCTTT. Its protein product is CATRWGQNTEAFF.

This clone was counted at least ten times. The chain combines TRBV21-1 with TRBJ2-1; the DNA was not used to check the table's D call, TRBD2. TRBV21-1 is a pseudogene locus. This CDR3 is 18 amino acids long. In DNA form, the CDR3 reads TGTGCCAGCAGCCCGCGGGGGGTCTTCCGGGACTCAAACAATGAGCAGTTCTTC. This translates into CASSPRGVFRDSNNEQFF.

The rearrangement links TRBV10-3 to TRBJ2-1; 9 bases agree with TRBD2. This CDR3 is 14 amino acids long. CDR1 and CDR2 (germline): ENHRY, SYGVKD. Germline trimming cut 9 bases from V and 2 bases from J; bases unmatched to any gene: 5. As DNA, the CDR3 is TGTGCCATTTTAGCGGGAGCAGCCTACAATGAGCAGTTCTTC. Its translation: CAILAGAAYNEQFF.

This chain links TRBV7-9 with TRBJ1-1, with D possibly being TRBD1 (5 bases). V was clipped by 6 bases and J by 1 base, with 9 bases between them. This CDR3 comprises 13 residues. Germline V gene sequence: CDR1 SEHNR, CDR2 FQNEAQ (reference sequence). The CDR3 here is CASRSQGNTEAFF. CDR3 DNA sequence: TGTGCCAGCAGATCGCAGGGGAACACTGAAGCTTTCTTT.

The rearrangement joins TRBV27 to TRBJ1-1; TRBD1 matches at 7 bases. V shed 6 bases, J shed 0 bases, and the junction held 4 bases outside the gene matches. The CDR3 is 14 amino acids. CDR1 is MNHEY, CDR2 SMNVEV, per germline (reference sequence). The CDR3 loop is CASRLQGLNTEAFF. The DNA of the CDR3 is TGTGCCAGCAGGCTACAGGGGTTGAACACTGAAGCTTTCTTT.

Turning to this clone: Other DNA sequences in the sample encode the same CDR3. V usage is TRBV9 and J usage is TRBJ1-2; 7 bases align to TRBD1. The germline V gene has CDR1 SGDLS and CDR2 YYNGEE. The V segment lost 0 bases and the J segment 6 bases; nucleotides outside the gene matches: 2. This CDR3 has 13 amino acids. The CDR3 loop is CASSVDRGDGYTF. The CDR3 nucleotides are TGTGCCAGCAGCGTAGACAGGGGAGATGGCTACACCTTC.

This chain uses TRBV19 with TRBJ2-3; 11 bases are a match to TRBD2. The CDR3 contains 16 residues. V shed 6 bases and J 8 bases; nucleotides not matched to a gene: 13. Germline V CDR1 and CDR2: LNHDA, SQIVND (reference sequence). As DNA, the CDR3 is TGTGCCAGTAGCTTGACTAGCGGGACGGCCAGATTTACGCAGTATTTT. As protein: CASSLTSGTARFTQYF.

The rearrangement joins TRBV7-2 to TRBJ2-5, with D maybe TRBD2 (5 bases). V was pared by 5 bases and J by 4 bases, with 17 bases between. The CDR3 sequence is 15 residues long. The germline V gene encodes CDR1 SGHTA and CDR2 FQGNSA. For the CDR3, the DNA is TGTGCCAGCAGCGTACAAGCGACGGGATCAGAGACCCAGTACTTC. Protein product: CASSVQATGSETQYF.

The CDR3 here is CASSSDSAYEQYF. In DNA, the CDR3 is TGTGCCAGCAGCTCGGACAGCGCCTACGAGCAGTACTTC. The rearrangement joins TRBV5-4 to TRBJ2-7; TRBD1 is a possible D gene (6 bases). The CDR3 has 13 residues. Germline values: CDR1 SGHNT, CDR2 YYREEE (reference sequence). V was shortened by 3 bases and J by 2 bases, with 9 bases between the two germline ends.

This clone was found a few times. The chain employs TRBV7-9 and TRBJ1-2; TRBD1 matches at 10 bases. The trim removed 1 base at V and 7 bases at J, leaving 9 bases unmatched. Germline assignment: CDR1 SEHNR and CDR2 FQNEAQ (reference sequence). The CDR3 contains 16 residues. The CDR3 loop reads CASSLGAGTGVAGYTF. CDR3 DNA: TGTGCCAGCAGCTTAGGAGCCGGGACAGGGGTTGCTGGCTACACCTTC.

The rearrangement uses TRBV12-3 or TRBV12-4 and TRBJ2-2; D is unclear. This CDR3 spans 13 amino acids. V lost 6 bases, J lost 3 bases, and 8 bases lay in between. The CDR3 DNA follows: TGTGCCAGCAGACTTCGGGACACCGGGGAGCTGTTTTTT. Amino acid sequence: CASRLRDTGELFF.

The V call is TRBV27, the J call TRBJ2-1; 10 bases line up with TRBD1. Germline CDR1 MNHEY, CDR2 SMNVEV (reference sequence). The V gene end was trimmed by 3 bases and the J gene end by 4 bases; junction bases not matched to a gene: 6. The CDR3 loop spans 16 amino acids. CDR3 protein: CASSFADRGAYNEQFF. The DNA of the CDR3 is TGTGCCAGCAGTTTCGCGGACAGGGGGGCGTACAATGAGCAGTTCTTC.

The chain employs TRBV5-6 and TRBJ1-2; weak D call: TRBD1 (6 bases). CDR1 is SGHDT, CDR2 YYEEEE, per germline. V lost 1 base to trimming and J lost 7 bases, with 14 bases between them. The CDR3 contains 14 residues. In nucleotides, the CDR3 is TGTGCCAGCAGCTTGCTCCGGGGGGCGGGTGGCTACACCTTC. Protein: CASSLLRGAGGYTF.

J is TRBJ2-7 and V is TRBV20-1; 9 nucleotides align to TRBD2. V lost 3 bases to trimming and J lost 5 bases; unmatched junction nucleotides: 2. The CDR3 is made up of 12 amino acids. Germline V CDR1 and CDR2: DFQATT, SNEGSKA (reference sequence). CDR3 loop: CSASIAGDEQYF. CDR3 DNA: TGCAGTGCTAGTATAGCGGGAGACGAGCAGTACTTC.

The chain couples TRBV6-2 or TRBV6-3 to TRBJ2-3; 13 positions match TRBD2. The CDR3 consists of 18 residues. J lost 3 bases, V lost 2 bases, and 8 bases had no gene match. CDR1 and CDR2 from the germline V gene are MNHEY and SVGEGT. The DNA of the CDR3 is TGTGCCAGCAGTTACCCACTAGCGGGGGGGCAGAGGACAGATACGCAGTATTTT. It encodes CASSYPLAGGQRTDTQYF.

The chain uses TRBV7-8 and TRBJ1-4; D is perhaps TRBD1 (5 bases). CDR3 length equals 15 residues. The V gene's germline CDR1 is SGHVS and CDR2 FQNEAQ. Trimming removed 5 bases from V and 5 bases from J, with 15 bases in between. The CDR3 sequence is CASSPPVTENEKLFF. In DNA form, the CDR3 reads TGTGCCAGCAGCCCACCCGTGACAGAGAATGAAAAACTGTTTTTT. Together with reference TRBV7-8 and TRBJ1-4, the CDR3 gives the full variable domain: GAGVSQSPRYKVAKRGQDVALRCDPISGHVSLFWYQQALGQGPEFLTYFQNEAQLDKSGLPSDRFFAERPEGSVSTLKIQRTQQEDSAVYLCASSPPVTENEKLFFGSGTQLSVL.

The chain is built from TRBV5-1 and TRBJ2-1; TRBD1 might be the D (6 bases). The length of the CDR3 is 14 residues. In germline, CDR1 is SGHRS, CDR2 YFSETQ. Deletions cut 3 bases from V and 6 bases from J, with 13 bases between. In DNA form, the CDR3 reads TGCGCCAGCAGCTCCTGGGACACCACCAATGAGCAGTTCTTC. The encoded protein is CASSSWDTTNEQFF.

V gene TRBV2 combines with J gene TRBJ1-2; TRBD1 matches 9 bases. The germline V gene encodes CDR1 SNHLY and CDR2 FYNNEI. V was clipped by 11 bases and J by 9 bases; unmatched bases: 13. CDR3 length: 13 residues. CDR3 DNA: TGTGCCGGGGTAGGACAGGGGCGTATTAGCTACACCTTC. Protein product: CAGVGQGRISYTF.